This T cell receptor (beta chain) was documented in a study of CD8 T cells in Susac syndrome. In germline, CDR1 is DFQATT, CDR2 SNEGSKA (reference sequence). CDR3 length: 14 residues. Trimming at V came to 4 bases and at J to 4 bases, leaving 8 bases not matched to a gene. RNA, at about 0.45 to 1 ug, was reverse transcribed with random hexamers. TCRdb re-called the immunoSEQ multiplex PCR reads through MiXCR, storing one row per CDR3 protein. The table shows about 140,000 distinct CDR3 sequences, with roughly 94% occurring only once. The specimen was CD4+ T cells from PBMCs. This clonotype was obtained from a human donor with Susac syndrome. The V gene is TRBV20-1, the J gene TRBJ2-5, with TRBD1 identical over 8 bases. This chain's CDR3 is CSATGGQGGETQYF. In nucleotides, the CDR3 is TGCAGTGCTACAGGGGGCCAAGGGGGAGAGACCCAGTACTTC.